This T cell receptor beta chain was captured in a study of monozygotic twins with inflammatory bowel disease. Regarding this clonotype: Its antigen is not identified.

Germline V gives CDR1 SGHNT, CDR2 YYREEE (reference sequence). This CDR3 is 11 amino acids long. Study-wide results and limits: For IBD, no single strong associated signal or clonotype was supported. Background noise in patient repertoires may stem from differing immunosuppressive treatments.

The template-switching step introduced UMIs that carried a 6-nucleotide sample barcode. No DNA is given; TCRdb re-called the 5' RACE reads and lists each CDR3 protein once. In total, the table holds 420,000 or so distinct CDR3 sequences. This sequence was found in a human donor with ulcerative colitis or Crohn's disease, or a healthy co-twin of an affected twin (not recorded which). This chain uses TRBV5-4 with TRBJ1-1. The sample comprised blood. CDR3 region: CASSSYREAFF.